The clone carrying this TCR beta chain was counted between two and nine times. Its specificity is unknown. Libraries were prepared by immunoSEQ multiplex PCR; TCRdb keeps only in-frame clonotypes and omits some of them. The table shows about 2,100,000 clones, with about 93% occurring only once. The data belong to a study of shared clonotypes between healthy human individuals. General study points: On the whole, naive subsets had larger estimated richness than memory subsets had. Apart from blood, nothing was sampled; tissue repertoires likely differ.

Naive CD8 cells were CD45RO-negative, positively selected for CCR7, excluding terminally differentiated effector memory CD45RA+ cells. Germline V gene lookup returns CDR1 SEHNR and CDR2 FQNEAQ (reference sequence). The V end lost 11 bases, the J end lost 0 bases, and 11 bases lay between the germline ends. This CDR3 spans 13 amino acids. The rearrangement joins TRBV7-9 to TRBJ2-1; no clear D gene. The clonotype originates from a man between 18 and 35 years old in good health. Some clones in this sample may be carry-over from other donors' samples. The sample comprised naive CD8+ T cells from PBMCs. CDR3 coding DNA: TGTGCCGGCGTACTGGGCTCCTACAATGAGCAGTTCTTC. Translating gives CAGVLGSYNEQFF.